These 9 T cell receptor beta chains originate from one sample sequenced in a study of T cells after yellow fever vaccination. TCRdb re-called the 5' RACE reads through MiXCR, storing one row per CDR3 protein. Of approximately 550,000 distinct CDR3 sequences in the sample, less than 20% were seen once. The sequences come from PBMCs, collected 15 days after the yellow fever booster vaccination. Source of these receptors: a man aged 30 to 45 who received the YFV17D yellow fever vaccine.

The chain recombines TRBV18 with TRBJ2-1, with 7 bases matching TRBD1. The CDR3 extends over 17 amino acids. After removal of 5 bases from V and 0 bases from J, the junction contained 10 bases not matched to a gene. Germline CDR1 is KGHSH and CDR2 is LQKENI. CDR3 residues: CASSSSTGPSSYNEQFF. The CDR3 DNA reads as TGTGCCAGCTCATCCTCGACAGGGCCGTCCTCCTACAATGAGCAGTTCTTC.

The chain combines TRBV20-1 with TRBJ2-5; D gene ambiguous. This CDR3 is 11 amino acids long. Germline V gives CDR1 DFQATT, CDR2 SNEGSKA (reference sequence). The CDR3 loop is CMPMGSRTQYF. In nucleotides, the CDR3 is TGCATGCCTATGGGTAGTCGGACCCAGTACTTC.

This rearrangement joins TRBV5-8 to TRBJ2-3, with a weak D call TRBD1 (6 bases). V lost 5 bases, J lost 6 bases, and 25 bases lay in between. CDR3 length equals 17 residues. CDR1 SGHTS and CDR2 YDEGEE come from the germline V gene. The CDR3 sequence: CASSPGFGQGSVDTQYF. As DNA, the CDR3 is TGTGCCAGCAGTCCCGGCTTTGGTCAGGGGTCAGTGGATACGCAGTATTTT.

The rearrangement joins TRBV30 to TRBJ2-7, with D possibly matching TRBD2 (6 bases). The CDR3 spans 16 residues. With 4 bases removed from V and 0 bases from J, the gap between germline ends came to 19 bases. CDR1 and CDR2 from the germline V gene are GTSNPN and SVGIG (reference sequence). The CDR3 sequence: CAWIPRKAGSSYEQYF. CDR3 sequence (DNA): TGTGCCTGGATCCCGAGGAAGGCCGGGAGCTCCTACGAGCAGTACTTC.

This clonotype was recorded a few times. The chain is built from TRBV12-3 or TRBV12-4 and TRBJ2-5; TRBD2 might be the D (6 bases). V lost 2 bases to trimming and J lost 4 bases, with 14 bases between them. CDR3 length equals 15 residues. CDR3 sequence (DNA): TGTGCCAGCAGTTTATCTAGCGACGGGTCAGAGACCCAGTACTTC. The encoded protein is CASSLSSDGSETQYF.

The V gene is TRBV28, the J gene TRBJ2-6; D remains unclear. V was shortened by 6 bases and J by 4 bases, with 10 bases between the two germline ends. The CDR3 runs 14 residues. Germline V gene data show CDR1 as MDHEN and CDR2 as SYDVKM. The DNA for the CDR3 is TGTGCCAGCAGGACACCTTCCGGGGCCAACGTCCTGACTTTC. It codes for CASRTPSGANVLTF.

This clonotype has more than one count but fewer than ten. This sequence joins TRBV2 and TRBJ2-3; 10 nucleotides match TRBD2. Losses at the gene ends were 6 bases for V and 4 bases for J; bases not matched to a gene: 4. Germline assignment: CDR1 SNHLY and CDR2 FYNNEI. This CDR3 is built from 14 residues. The CDR3 coding sequence is TGTGCCAGCAGAAGCGGGAGGGCCCCAGATACGCAGTATTTT. Amino acids: CASRSGRAPDTQYF. Full variable domain (rest looked up from reference TRBV2 and TRBJ2-3): EPEVTQTPSHQVTQMGQEVILRCVPISNHLYFYWYRQILGQKVEFLVSFYNNEISEKSEIFDDQFSVERPDGSNFTLKIRSTKLEDSAMYFCASRSGRAPDTQYFGPGTRLTVL.

This clonotype was counted only a few times. V is TRBV20-1 and J is TRBJ2-1; 7 nucleotides align to TRBD2. The CDR3 consists of 15 residues. Germline trimming cut 0 bases from V and 5 bases from J; bases unmatched to any gene: 7. Germline V lookup: CDR1 DFQATT, CDR2 SNEGSKA (reference sequence). CDR3 nucleotide sequence: TGCAGTGCTAGAGAAGGGAGGGCCCTCGACAATGAGCAGTTCTTC. Translating gives CSAREGRALDNEQFF.

In this sample, this clonotype turned up a few times. This sequence joins TRBV6-6 and TRBJ2-5; D gene uncertain. V was shortened by 0 bases and J by 4 bases, with 6 bases between the two germline ends. The CDR3 spans 13 residues. Germline CDR1 MNHNY, CDR2 SVGAGI (reference sequence). DNA for the CDR3: TGTGCCAGCAGTTACTCGCTTCTAGAGACCCAGTACTTC. Translation gives CASSYSLLETQYF.